The present T cell receptor beta chain was sequenced within a study of blood T cell repertoires in COVID-19. Sequencing was performed with immunoSEQ multiplex PCR; in TCRdb, only in-frame clones are kept and a portion is missing. This sample has 71,000 or so clones, with approximately 80% found just once. This CDR3 is built from 16 residues. Germline-derived CDR1 and CDR2 are MNHNS and SASEGT. V lost 3 bases and J lost 10; bases outside the gene matches: 9. Specimen: peripheral blood. The V call is TRBV6-1, the J call TRBJ2-1, with 13 bases fitting TRBD2. The clonotype comes from a man between 65 and 85 years old with acute or convalescent COVID-19. CDR3 DNA sequence: TGTGCCAGCAGTGAGCAACTAGCGGGGGGGCTGGGAGAGCAGTTCTTC. Protein sequence: CASSEQLAGGLGEQFF.